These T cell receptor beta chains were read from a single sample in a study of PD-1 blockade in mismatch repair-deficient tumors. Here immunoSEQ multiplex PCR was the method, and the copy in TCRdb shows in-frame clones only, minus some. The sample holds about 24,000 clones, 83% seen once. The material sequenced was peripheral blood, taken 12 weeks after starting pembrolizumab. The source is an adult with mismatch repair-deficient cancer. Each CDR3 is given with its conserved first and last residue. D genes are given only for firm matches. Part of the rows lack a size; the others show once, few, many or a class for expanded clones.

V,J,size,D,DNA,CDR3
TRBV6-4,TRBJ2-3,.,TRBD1,TGTGCCAGCAGTGAGGGACAGGGGGGCACAGATACGCAGTATTTT,CASSEGQGGTDTQYF
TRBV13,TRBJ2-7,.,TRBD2,TGTGCCAGCAGCCTCGGACTAGCGGGACTCTACGAGCAGTACTTC,CASSLGLAGLYEQYF
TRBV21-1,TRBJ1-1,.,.,TGTGCCAGCAGCAAAGGTGAAGCTTTCTTT,CASSKGEAFF
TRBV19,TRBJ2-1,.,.,TGTGCCAGTAGCCGAGGGCTGTTCAGCTCCTACAATGAGCAGTTCTTC,CASSRGLFSSYNEQFF
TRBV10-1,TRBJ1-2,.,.,TGCGCCAGCAGTGAGAATCGGGCAGGGTCTCACTATGGCTACACCTTC,CASSENRAGSHYGYTF
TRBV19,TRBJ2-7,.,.,TGTGCCAGTAGTATGGGCAGGGGCTACGAGCAGTACTTC,CASSMGRGYEQYF
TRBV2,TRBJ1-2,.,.,TGTGCCAGCAGTGAAACAGGACGGTTTAACTATGGCTACACCTTC,CASSETGRFNYGYTF
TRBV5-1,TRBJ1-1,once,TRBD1,TGCGCCAGCAGCTTGGGAATGACAGGGAGGACTGAAGCTTTCTTT,CASSLGMTGRTEAFF
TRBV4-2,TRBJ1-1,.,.,TGTGCCAGCAGCCCCGGCAGGTCGAACACTGAAGCTTTCTTT,CASSPGRSNTEAFF
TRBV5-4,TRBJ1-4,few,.,TGTGCCAGCAGCGAGGGGGGGACGGATGAAAAACTGTTTTTT,CASSEGGTDEKLFF
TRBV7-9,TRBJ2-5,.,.,TGTGCCAGCAGCTTAGGTCGGGCCACCCGCCAGACCCAGTACTTC,CASSLGRATRQTQYF
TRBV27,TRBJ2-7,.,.,TGTGCCAGCAGTTACGACAATGCGGGGGCTTACGAGCAGTACTTC,CASSYDNAGAYEQYF
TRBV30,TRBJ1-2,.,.,TGTGCCTGGAGTTCTAACTATGGCTACACCTTC,CAWSSNYGYTF
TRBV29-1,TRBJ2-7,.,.,TGCAGCGTTGAAACAGGTCAAGACTACGAGCAGTACTTC,CSVETGQDYEQYF
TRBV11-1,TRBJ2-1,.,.,TGTGCCAGCAGCTTATCCCGGGGCCTGGCTGGCAATGAGCAGTTCTTC,CASSLSRGLAGNEQFF
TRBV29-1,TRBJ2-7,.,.,TGCAGCGTTCGGAACGAGTACGAGCAGTACTTC,CSVRNEYEQYF
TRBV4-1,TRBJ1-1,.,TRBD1,TGCGCCAGCAGCCAAATCCGGGACAGATACACTGAAGCTTTCTTT,CASSQIRDRYTEAFF
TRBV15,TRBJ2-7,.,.,TGTGCCACCGGGCGATTGGCGGGATCCTACGAGCAGTACTTC,CATGRLAGSYEQYF
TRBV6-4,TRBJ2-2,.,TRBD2,TGTGCCAGCAGTGACAAGGCGGGAGCGAACACCGGGGAGCTGTTTTTT,CASSDKAGANTGELFF
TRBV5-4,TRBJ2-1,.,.,TGTGCCAGCAGCTTGCTCACTGACTCCTACAATGAGCAGTTCTTC,CASSLLTDSYNEQFF
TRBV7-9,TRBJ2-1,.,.,TGTGCCAGCAGCTTACCAAAGGGGCCTTCCTACAATGAGCAGTTCTTC,CASSLPKGPSYNEQFF
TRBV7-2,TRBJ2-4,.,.,TGTGCCAGCAGCTTAGCGGGAGTAGCCAAAAACATTCAGTACTTC,CASSLAGVAKNIQYF
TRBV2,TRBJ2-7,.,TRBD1,TGTGCCAGCAGGGAAGATAGGACAGGGGGCCCCTACGAGCAGTACTTC,CASREDRTGGPYEQYF
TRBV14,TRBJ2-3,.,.,TGTGCCAGCAGCCAAGTGACAGATACGCAGTATTTT,CASSQVTDTQYF
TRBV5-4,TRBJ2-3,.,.,TGTGCCAGCAGCTTGAGTGGGTCAGATACGCAGTATTTT,CASSLSGSDTQYF
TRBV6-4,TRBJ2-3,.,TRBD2,TGTGCCAGCAGTGTAGCGGGAGAAACAGATACGCAGTATTTT,CASSVAGETDTQYF
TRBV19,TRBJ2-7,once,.,TGTGCCAGTAGTATGGGACACCAGACCTCCTACGAGCAGTACTTC,CASSMGHQTSYEQYF
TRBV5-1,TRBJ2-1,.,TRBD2,TGCGCCAGCAGCGGGACTAGCGGCCACTACAATGAGCAGTTCTTC,CASSGTSGHYNEQFF
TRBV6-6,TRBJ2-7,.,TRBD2,TGTGCCAGCAGTTACACTAGCGGCTCCTACGAGCAGTACTTC,CASSYTSGSYEQYF
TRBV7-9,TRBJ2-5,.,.,TGTGCCAGCAGCTTAAGAGGGGCGGGGGAGACCCAGTACTTC,CASSLRGAGETQYF
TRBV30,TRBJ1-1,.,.,TGTGCCTGGAGGCGGGGAACTGAAGCTTTCTTT,CAWRRGTEAFF
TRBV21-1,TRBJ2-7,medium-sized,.,TGTGCCAGCAGCAAAATAGGGACAGGGGGCTCCTACGAGCAGTACTTC,CASSKIGTGGSYEQYF
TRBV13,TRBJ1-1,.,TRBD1,TGTGCCAGCACCCAGACAGGGGGGGAAACTGAAGCTTTCTTT,CASTQTGGETEAFF